The 15 T cell receptor beta chains listed next were all sequenced from one sample in a study of shared clonotypes between healthy human individuals. The data were produced by immunoSEQ multiplex PCR, yet TCRdb's version contains in-frame clones alone and is incomplete. The table has 490,000 or so clones, around 78% seen once. Sequenced material: PBMCs. The receptors shown here come from a woman aged 40 to 50 in good health. Some clones in this sample may be carry-over from other donors' samples.

The chain links TRBV19 to TRBJ1-5; D is undetermined. V was shortened by 2 bases and J by 4 bases, with 6 bases between the two germline ends. The germline gives CDR1 LNHDA, CDR2 SQIVND (reference sequence). The CDR3 runs to 13 residues. The CDR3: CASSISENQPQHF. The CDR3, as DNA: TGTGCCAGTAGTATATCGGAAAATCAGCCCCAGCATTTT.

This CDR3 reads CASKQIGLAASTDTQYF. As DNA, the CDR3 is TGCGCCAGCAAACAGATTGGACTAGCGGCTAGCACAGATACGCAGTATTTT. The chain recombines TRBV4-1 with TRBJ2-3, with 10 bases matching TRBD2. V shed 7 bases and J 0 bases; nucleotides not matched to a gene: 10. Germline assignment: CDR1 MGHRA and CDR2 YSYEKL. The length of the CDR3 is 17 residues.

This clone occurred many times. V usage is TRBV10-1 and J usage is TRBJ2-2, with 11 positions matching TRBD2. The CDR3 totals 18 residues. With 11 bases clipped from V and 3 bases from J, the junction kept 17 bases outside the gene matches. Per the germline V gene, CDR1 is WNHNN and CDR2 is SYGVQD (reference sequence). CDR3 protein: CARPPAASGRRYTGELFF. In nucleotides, the CDR3 is TGCGCCCGCCCGCCGGCGGCTAGCGGGAGGCGGTACACCGGGGAGCTGTTTTTT.

With regard to this clone: Being one base from a much bigger clone, this may be a read error. The rearrangement links TRBV2 to TRBJ2-3, with TRBD1 matching 7 bases. The end of the DNA is better explained by TRBJ1-5, so the J call may be wrong. This CDR3 region has 15 residues. Per germline, CDR1 SNHLY and CDR2 FYNNEI. CDR3 DNA sequence: TGTGCCAGCAGTCGCCCGAAAGGGGGCACAGATACGCAGCATTTT. It specifies CASSRPKGGTDTQHF.

This chain links TRBV2 with TRBJ1-5, with TRBD1 matching 10 bases. CDR1 and CDR2 from the germline V gene are SNHLY and FYNNEI. Trimming removed 10 bases from V and 0 bases from J; junction bases left unmatched: 6. The length of the CDR3 is 15 residues. For the CDR3, the DNA is TGTGCCACCCGGACAGGGGGTTATAGCAATCAGCCCCAGCATTTT. As protein: CATRTGGYSNQPQHF.

The chain combines TRBV29-1 with TRBJ2-2, with 10 nucleotides matching TRBD1. This CDR3 region has 15 residues. From germline, CDR1 is SQVTM and CDR2 ANQGSEA. Germline trimming cut 8 bases from V and 5 bases from J; bases unmatched to any gene: 11. The CDR3 protein is CSTTGGQGGTGELFF. Here the CDR3 DNA reads TGCAGCACGACAGGGGGCCAGGGGGGAACCGGGGAGCTGTTTTTT.

The rearrangement uses TRBV30 and TRBJ1-3; D not resolved. The V end lost 0 bases, the J end lost 4 bases, and 7 bases lay between the germline ends. The length of the CDR3 is 13 residues. Germline V gives CDR1 GTSNPN, CDR2 SVGIG (reference sequence). CDR3 sequence: CAWSVNWGNTIYF. The CDR3 DNA is TGTGCCTGGAGTGTAAACTGGGGAAACACCATATATTTT.

The chain has TRBV2 and TRBJ2-5, with D maybe TRBD1 (7 bases). With 6 bases removed from V and 0 bases from J, the gap between germline ends came to 11 bases. CDR3 length equals 14 residues. Germline-derived CDR1 and CDR2 are SNHLY and FYNNEI. CDR3 sequence (DNA): TGTGCCAGCAGCGCGGGACAGTACCAAGAGACCCAGTACTTC. This translates into CASSAGQYQETQYF. Filled out from reference TRBV2 and TRBJ2-5, the complete variable domain reads EPEVTQTPSHQVTQMGQEVILRCVPISNHLYFYWYRQILGQKVEFLVSFYNNEISEKSEIFDDQFSVERPDGSNFTLKIRSTKLEDSAMYFCASSAGQYQETQYFGPGTRLLVL.

The chain employs TRBV28 and TRBJ1-2; 11 bases are a match to TRBD1. The CDR3 has 14 residues. V lost 6 bases and J lost 6; bases outside the gene matches: 6. CDR1 and CDR2 from the germline V gene are MDHEN and SYDVKM. This CDR3 is CASSEGQGADGYTF. The CDR3 DNA reads TGTGCCAGCAGCGAAGGACAGGGGGCGGATGGCTACACCTTC.

J is TRBJ1-5 and V is TRBV4-2; the D is unclear. Trimming stripped 2 bases from V and 9 bases from J, with 14 bases between. The germline V gene has CDR1 LGHNA and CDR2 YNFKEQ. The CDR3 covers 14 residues. The chain's CDR3 is CASSQNTAQWPQHF. CDR3 nucleotide sequence: TGTGCCAGCAGCCAAAACACGGCCCAATGGCCCCAGCATTTT.

This chain connects TRBV4-1 to TRBJ2-5; D gene unclear. In germline, CDR1 is MGHRA, CDR2 YSYEKL. With 1 base removed from V and 0 bases from J, the gap between germline ends came to 12 bases. The CDR3 covers 16 residues. This CDR3 is CASSQGILPDQETQYF. The CDR3 nucleotides are TGCGCCAGCAGCCAAGGAATCCTGCCGGACCAAGAGACCCAGTACTTC.

The chain links TRBV18 to TRBJ1-4; perhaps TRBD1 as D (5 bases). Germline V gene data show CDR1 as KGHSH and CDR2 as LQKENI. The V gene lost 6 bases and the J gene lost 8 bases, with 10 bases spanning the gap. The CDR3 consists of 12 residues. CDR3 sequence (DNA): TGTGCCAGCTCCCAGGAGGGGGAAAAACTGTTTTTT. Amino acids: CASSQEGEKLFF.

A few counts support this clone. The gene calls are TRBV29-1 and TRBJ1-2; 7 bases are a match to TRBD1. The J segment lost 2 bases and the V segment lost 6 bases, leaving 9 bases of the junction unmatched. This CDR3 is built from 14 residues. CDR1 SQVTM and CDR2 ANQGSEA come from the germline V gene. The CDR3, as DNA: TGCAGCGTCAACCCCTCGGACAGGAACTATGGCTACACCTTC. Protein: CSVNPSDRNYGYTF.

This clone was seen many times. The rearrangement uses TRBV30 and TRBJ1-4, with unresolved D. The CDR3 has 12 amino acids. CDR1 is GTSNPN and CDR2 is SVGIG in the germline V gene (reference sequence). V was clipped by 3 bases and J by 8 bases, with 10 bases between them. This CDR3 reads CAWSPEREKLFF. CDR3 DNA sequence: TGTGCCTGGAGCCCCGAACGGGAAAAACTGTTTTTT. The variable domain in full, completed from reference TRBV30 and TRBJ1-4, reads SQTIHQWPATLVQPVGSPLSLECTVEGTSNPNLYWYRQAAGRGLQLLFYSVGIGQISSEVPQNLSASRPQDRQFILSSKKLLLSDSGFYLCAWSPEREKLFFGSGTQLSVL.

The J gene is TRBJ2-2, the V gene TRBV5-6; perhaps TRBD1 as D (5 bases). V dropped 0 bases and J dropped 0 bases, with 9 bases sitting between them. Germline V CDR1 and CDR2: SGHDT, YYEEEE. There are 16 residues in the CDR3. CDR3 DNA sequence: TGTGCCAGCAGCTTGGTGGGGCGCGCGAACACCGGGGAGCTGTTTTTT. Its translation is CASSLVGRANTGELFF.